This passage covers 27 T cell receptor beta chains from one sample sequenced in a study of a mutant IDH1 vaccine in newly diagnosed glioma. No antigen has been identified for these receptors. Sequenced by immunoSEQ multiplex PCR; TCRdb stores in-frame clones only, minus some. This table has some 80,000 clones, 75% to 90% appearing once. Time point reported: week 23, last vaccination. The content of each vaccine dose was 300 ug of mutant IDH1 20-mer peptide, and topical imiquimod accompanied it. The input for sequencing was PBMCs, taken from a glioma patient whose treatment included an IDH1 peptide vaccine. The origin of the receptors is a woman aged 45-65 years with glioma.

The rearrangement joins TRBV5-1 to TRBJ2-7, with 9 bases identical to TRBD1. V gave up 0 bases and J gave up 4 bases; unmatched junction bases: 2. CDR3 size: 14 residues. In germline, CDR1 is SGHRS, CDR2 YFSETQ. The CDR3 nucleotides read TGCGCCAGCAGCTTGGGGACAGGGGCTTACGAGCAGTACTTC. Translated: CASSLGTGAYEQYF.

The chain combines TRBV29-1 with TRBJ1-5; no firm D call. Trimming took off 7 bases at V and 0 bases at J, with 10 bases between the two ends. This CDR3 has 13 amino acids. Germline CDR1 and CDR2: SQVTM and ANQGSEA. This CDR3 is CSARTDSNQPQHF. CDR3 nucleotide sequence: TGCAGCGCCCGGACGGATAGCAATCAGCCCCAGCATTTT.

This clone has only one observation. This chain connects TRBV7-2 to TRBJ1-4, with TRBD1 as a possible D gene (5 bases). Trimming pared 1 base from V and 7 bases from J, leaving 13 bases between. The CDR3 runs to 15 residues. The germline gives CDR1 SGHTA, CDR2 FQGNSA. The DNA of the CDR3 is TGTGCCAGCAGCTTAGTGGGGGAAGCTAGTGAAAAACTGTTTTTT. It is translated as CASSLVGEASEKLFF.

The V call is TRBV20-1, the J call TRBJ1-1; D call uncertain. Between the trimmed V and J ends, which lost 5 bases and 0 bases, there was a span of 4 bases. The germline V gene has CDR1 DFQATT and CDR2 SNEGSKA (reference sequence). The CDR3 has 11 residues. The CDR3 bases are TGCAGTGCTTGGATGAACACTGAAGCTTTCTTT. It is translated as CSAWMNTEAFF.

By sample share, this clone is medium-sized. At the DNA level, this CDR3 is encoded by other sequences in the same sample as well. The CDR3 DNA reads TGTGCCAGTAGTATCGGGACAGGGCATAGCAATCAGCCCCAGCATTTT. Its translation is CASSIGTGHSNQPQHF. This sequence joins TRBV19 and TRBJ1-5; 9 bases line up with TRBD1. Germline CDR1 is LNHDA and CDR2 is SQIVND (reference sequence). This CDR3 contains 16 residues. The V gene end was trimmed by 3 bases and the J gene end by 0 bases; junction bases not matched to a gene: 3.

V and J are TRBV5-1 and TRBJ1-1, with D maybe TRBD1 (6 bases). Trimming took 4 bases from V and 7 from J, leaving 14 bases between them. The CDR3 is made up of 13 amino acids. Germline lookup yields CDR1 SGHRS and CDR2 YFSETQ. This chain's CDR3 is CASSGDTRGEAFF. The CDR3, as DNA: TGCGCCAGCAGCGGGGACACGAGGGGTGAAGCTTTCTTT.

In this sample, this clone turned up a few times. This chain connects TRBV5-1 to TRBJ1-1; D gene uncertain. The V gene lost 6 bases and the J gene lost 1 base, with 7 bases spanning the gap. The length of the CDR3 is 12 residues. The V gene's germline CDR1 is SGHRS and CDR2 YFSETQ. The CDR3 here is CASKEPNTEAFF. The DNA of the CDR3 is TGCGCCAGCAAAGAGCCGAACACTGAAGCTTTCTTT. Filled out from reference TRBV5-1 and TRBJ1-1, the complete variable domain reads KAGVTQTPRYLIKTRGQQVTLSCSPISGHRSVSWYQQTPGQGLQFLFEYFSETQRNKGNFPGRFSGRQFSNSRSEMNVSTLELGDSALYLCASKEPNTEAFFGQGTRLTVV.

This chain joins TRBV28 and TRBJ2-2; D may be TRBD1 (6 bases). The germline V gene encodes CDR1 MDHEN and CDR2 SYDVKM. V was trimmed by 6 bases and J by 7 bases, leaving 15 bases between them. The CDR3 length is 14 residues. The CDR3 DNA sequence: TGTGCCAGCAGAAGGACAGCGGTCAGCGGGGAGCTGTTTTTT. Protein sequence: CASRRTAVSGELFF. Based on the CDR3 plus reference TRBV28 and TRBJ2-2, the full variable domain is DVKVTQSSRYLVKRTGEKVFLECVQDMDHENMFWYRQDPGLGLRLIYFSYDVKMKEKGDIPEGYSVSREKKERFSLILESASTNQTSMYLCASRRTAVSGELFFGEGSRLTVL.

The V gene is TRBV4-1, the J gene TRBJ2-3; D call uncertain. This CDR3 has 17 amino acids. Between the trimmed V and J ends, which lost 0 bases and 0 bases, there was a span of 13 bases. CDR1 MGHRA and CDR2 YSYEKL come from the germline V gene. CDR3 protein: CASSQEGLAVSTDTQYF. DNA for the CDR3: TGCGCCAGCAGCCAAGAAGGCCTGGCGGTTAGCACAGATACGCAGTATTTT.

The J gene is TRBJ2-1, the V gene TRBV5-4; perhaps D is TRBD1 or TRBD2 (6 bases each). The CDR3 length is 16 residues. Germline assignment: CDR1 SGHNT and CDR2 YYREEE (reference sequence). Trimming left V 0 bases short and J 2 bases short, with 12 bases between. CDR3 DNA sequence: TGTGCCAGCAGCTTGGCCTGGGGGGCCACCTACAATGAGCAGTTCTTC. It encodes CASSLAWGATYNEQFF.

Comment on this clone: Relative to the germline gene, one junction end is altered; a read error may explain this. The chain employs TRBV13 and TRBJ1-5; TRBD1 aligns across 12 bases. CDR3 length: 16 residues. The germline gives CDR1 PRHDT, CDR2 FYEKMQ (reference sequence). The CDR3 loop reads CASSLGGTGGDQPQHF. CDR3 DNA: TGTGCCAGCAGCCTAGGGGGGACAGGGGGCGATCAGCCCCAGCATTTT. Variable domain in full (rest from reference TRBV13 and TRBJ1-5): AAGVIQSPRHLIKEKRETATLKCYPIPRHDTVYWYQQGPGQDPQFLISFYEKMQSDKGSIPDRFSAQQFSDYHSELNMSSLELGDSALYFCASSLGGTGGDQPQHFGDGTRLSIL.

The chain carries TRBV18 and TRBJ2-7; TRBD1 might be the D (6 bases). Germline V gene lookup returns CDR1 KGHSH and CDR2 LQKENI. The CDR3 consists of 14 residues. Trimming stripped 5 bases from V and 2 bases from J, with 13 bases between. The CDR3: CASSAAGTTYEQYF. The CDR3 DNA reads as TGTGCCAGCTCAGCCGCCGGGACAACCTACGAGCAGTACTTC. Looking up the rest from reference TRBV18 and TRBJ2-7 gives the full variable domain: NAGVMQNPRHLVRRRGQEARLRCSPMKGHSHVYWYRQLPEEGLKFMVYLQKENIIDESGMPKERFSAEFPKEGPSILRIQQVVRGDSAAYFCASSAAGTTYEQYFGPGTRLTVT.

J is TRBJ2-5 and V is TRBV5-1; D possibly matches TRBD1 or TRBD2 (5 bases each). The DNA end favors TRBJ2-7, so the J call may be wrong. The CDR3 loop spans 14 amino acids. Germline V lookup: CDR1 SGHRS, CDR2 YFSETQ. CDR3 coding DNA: TGCGCCAGCAGGGTTCTTCCGGGGCTGTACGAGCAGTACTTC. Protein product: CASRVLPGLYEQYF.

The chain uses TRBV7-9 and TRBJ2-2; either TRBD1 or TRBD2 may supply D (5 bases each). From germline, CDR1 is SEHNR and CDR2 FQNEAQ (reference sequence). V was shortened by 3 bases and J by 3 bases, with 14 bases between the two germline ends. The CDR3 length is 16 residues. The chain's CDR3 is CASSFSVQADTGELFF. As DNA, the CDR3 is TGTGCCAGCAGCTTTAGCGTACAGGCCGACACCGGGGAGCTGTTTTTT.

This chain's CDR3 is CASSHLYEQYF. The CDR3, as DNA: TGTGCCAGCAGCCATCTCTACGAGCAGTACTTC. The chain uses TRBV28 and TRBJ2-7, with D hard to call. The CDR3 extends over 11 amino acids. V gave up 6 bases and J gave up 3 bases, with 6 bases separating them. In germline, CDR1 is MDHEN, CDR2 SYDVKM.

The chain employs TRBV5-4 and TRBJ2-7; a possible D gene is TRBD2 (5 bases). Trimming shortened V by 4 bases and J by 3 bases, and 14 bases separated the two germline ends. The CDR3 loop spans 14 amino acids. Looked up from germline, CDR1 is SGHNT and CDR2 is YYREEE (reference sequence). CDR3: CASSAPGSFYEQYF. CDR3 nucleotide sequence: TGTGCCAGCAGCGCTCCGGGATCCTTCTACGAGCAGTACTTC.

CDR3 region: CASSAPGSYEQYF. In DNA form, the CDR3 reads TGTGCCAGCTCGGCCCCAGGCTCCTACGAGCAGTACTTC. The chain couples TRBV18 to TRBJ2-7; D gene uncertain. Trimming took 6 bases from V and 0 from J, leaving 9 bases between them. Germline CDR1 KGHSH, CDR2 LQKENI. The CDR3 consists of 13 residues. The full variable domain, completed using reference TRBV18 and TRBJ2-7, is NAGVMQNPRHLVRRRGQEARLRCSPMKGHSHVYWYRQLPEEGLKFMVYLQKENIIDESGMPKERFSAEFPKEGPSILRIQQVVRGDSAAYFCASSAPGSYEQYFGPGTRLTVT.

The CDR3 protein is CASSDTGLETQYF. CDR3 bases: TGCGCCAGCAGCGACACAGGGTTGGAGACCCAGTACTTC. This chain joins TRBV5-1 and TRBJ2-5; D possibly corresponds to TRBD1 (6 bases). Germline lookup yields CDR1 SGHRS and CDR2 YFSETQ. The CDR3 runs to 13 residues. Trimming pared 4 bases from V and 5 bases from J, leaving 12 bases between.

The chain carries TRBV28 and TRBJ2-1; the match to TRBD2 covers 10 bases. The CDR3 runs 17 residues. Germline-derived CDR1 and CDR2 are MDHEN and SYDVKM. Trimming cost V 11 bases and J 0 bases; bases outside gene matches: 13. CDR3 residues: CAVRPGTSESSYNEQFF. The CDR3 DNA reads TGTGCCGTCCGCCCCGGGACTAGCGAAAGCTCCTACAATGAGCAGTTCTTC.

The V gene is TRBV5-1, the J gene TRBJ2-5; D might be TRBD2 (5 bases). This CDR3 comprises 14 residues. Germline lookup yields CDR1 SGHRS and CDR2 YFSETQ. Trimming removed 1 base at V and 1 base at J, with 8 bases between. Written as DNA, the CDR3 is TGCGCCAGCAGCTTGATAGCGAGCCAAGAGACCCAGTACTTC. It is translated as CASSLIASQETQYF. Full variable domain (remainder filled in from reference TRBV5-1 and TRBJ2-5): KAGVTQTPRYLIKTRGQQVTLSCSPISGHRSVSWYQQTPGQGLQFLFEYFSETQRNKGNFPGRFSGRQFSNSRSEMNVSTLELGDSALYLCASSLIASQETQYFGPGTRLLVL.

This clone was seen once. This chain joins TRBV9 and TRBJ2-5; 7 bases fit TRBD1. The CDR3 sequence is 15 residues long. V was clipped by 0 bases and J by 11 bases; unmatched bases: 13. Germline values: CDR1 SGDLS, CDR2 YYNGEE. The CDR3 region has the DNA TGTGCCAGCAGCGTAGCCGGGACAGCCTCCGATGAGCAGTACTTC. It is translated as CASSVAGTASDEQYF. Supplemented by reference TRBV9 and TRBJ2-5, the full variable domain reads DSGVTQTPKHLITATGQRVTLRCSPRSGDLSVYWYQQSLDQGLQFLIQYYNGEERAKGNILERFSAQQFPDLHSELNLSSLELGDSALYFCASSVAGTASDEQYFGPGTRLLVL.

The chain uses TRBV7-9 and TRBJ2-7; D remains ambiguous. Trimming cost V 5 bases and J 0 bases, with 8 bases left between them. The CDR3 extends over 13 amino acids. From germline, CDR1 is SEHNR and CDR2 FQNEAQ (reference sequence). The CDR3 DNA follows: TGTGCCAGCAGCCCCCCAGCCTCCTACGAGCAGTACTTC. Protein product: CASSPPASYEQYF. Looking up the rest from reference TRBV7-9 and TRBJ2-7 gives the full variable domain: DTGVSQNPRHKITKRGQNVTFRCDPISEHNRLYWYRQTLGQGPEFLTYFQNEAQLEKSRLLSDRFSAERPKGSFSTLEIQRTEQGDSAMYLCASSPPASYEQYFGPGTRLTVT.

This CDR3 is CASSLVGELFF. CDR3 DNA: TGTGCCAGCAGCTTGGTCGGGGAGCTGTTTTTT. This rearrangement joins TRBV11-2 to TRBJ2-2; D gene unclear. This CDR3 comprises 11 residues. The germline V and J ends were trimmed by 3 bases and 7 bases, with 3 bases remaining between them. The germline V gene has CDR1 SGHAT and CDR2 FQNNGV.

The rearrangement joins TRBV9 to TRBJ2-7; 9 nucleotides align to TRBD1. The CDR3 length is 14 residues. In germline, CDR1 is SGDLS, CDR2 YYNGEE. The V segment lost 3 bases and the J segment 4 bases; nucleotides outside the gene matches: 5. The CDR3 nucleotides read TGTGCCAGCAGCGCCGGGACAGGGTTTTACGAGCAGTACTTC. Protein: CASSAGTGFYEQYF.

Here the CDR3 DNA reads TGTGCCGGGGGCGACACAGATACGCAGTATTTT. This sequence encodes CAGGDTDTQYF. The chain employs TRBV6-6 and TRBJ2-3; possibly TRBD1 for D (6 bases). Germline V gives CDR1 MNHNY, CDR2 SVGAGI (reference sequence). The ends were cut back, 11 bases at V and 2 bases at J, with 8 bases in the middle. The CDR3 consists of 11 residues.

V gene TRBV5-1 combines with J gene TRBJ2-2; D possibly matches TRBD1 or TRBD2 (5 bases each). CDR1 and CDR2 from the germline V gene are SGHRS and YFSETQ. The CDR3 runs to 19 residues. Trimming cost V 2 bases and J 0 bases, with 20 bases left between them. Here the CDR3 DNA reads TGCGCCAGCAGCTTCCCTCAGTACGGGGCTAACGCGAACACCGGGGAGCTGTTTTTT. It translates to CASSFPQYGANANTGELFF.

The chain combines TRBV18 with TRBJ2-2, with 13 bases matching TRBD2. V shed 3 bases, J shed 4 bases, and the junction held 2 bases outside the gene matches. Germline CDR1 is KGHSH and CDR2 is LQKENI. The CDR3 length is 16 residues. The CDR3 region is CASSPGLAGLTGELFF. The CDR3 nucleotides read TGTGCCAGCTCACCGGGACTAGCGGGACTCACCGGGGAGCTGTTTTTT.